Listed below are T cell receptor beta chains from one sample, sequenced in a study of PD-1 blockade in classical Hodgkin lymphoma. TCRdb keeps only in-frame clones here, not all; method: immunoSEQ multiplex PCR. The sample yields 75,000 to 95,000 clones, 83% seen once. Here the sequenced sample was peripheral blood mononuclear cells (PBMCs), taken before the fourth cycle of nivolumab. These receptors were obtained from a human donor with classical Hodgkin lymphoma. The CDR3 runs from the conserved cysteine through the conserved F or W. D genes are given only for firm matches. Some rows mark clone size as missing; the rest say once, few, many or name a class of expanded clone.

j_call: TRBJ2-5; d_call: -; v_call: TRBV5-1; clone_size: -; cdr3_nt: TGCGCCAGCAGCTTACTGGGTGAGGAGACCCAGTACTTC; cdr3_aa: CASSLLGEETQYF
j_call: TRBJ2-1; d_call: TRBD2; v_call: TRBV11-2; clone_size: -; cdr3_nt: TGTGCCAGCAGCTTTTATAGCGGGAGGAGTTACAATGAGCAGTTCTTC; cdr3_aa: CASSFYSGRSYNEQFF
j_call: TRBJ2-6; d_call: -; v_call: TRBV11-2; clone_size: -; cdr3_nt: TGTGCCAGCAGCTACAGCTCTGGGGCCAACGTCCTGACTTTC; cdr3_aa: CASSYSSGANVLTF
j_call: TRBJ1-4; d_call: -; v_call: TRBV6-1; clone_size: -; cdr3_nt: TGTGCCAGCAGTTTCCCCGGATACGGTGAAAAACTGTTTTTT; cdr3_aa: CASSFPGYGEKLFF
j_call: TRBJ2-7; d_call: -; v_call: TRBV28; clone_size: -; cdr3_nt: TGTGCCAGCAGGACAGTCTACGAGCAGTACTTC; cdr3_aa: CASRTVYEQYF
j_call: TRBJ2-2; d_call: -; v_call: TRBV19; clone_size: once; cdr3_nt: TGTGCCAGTAGTATAGGCAGTTTTCGCGGCGGTTTAGTGGGGGAGCTGTTTTTT; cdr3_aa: CASSIGSFRGGLVGELFF
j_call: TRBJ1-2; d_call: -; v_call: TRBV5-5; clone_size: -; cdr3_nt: TGTGCCAGCACCATGGGGGACCCAAGGAACTATGGCTACACCTTC; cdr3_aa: CASTMGDPRNYGYTF
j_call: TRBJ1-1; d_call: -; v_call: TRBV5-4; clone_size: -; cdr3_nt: TGTGCCAGCAGCCTAGGACAGAGGAGGGACACTGAAGCTTTCTTT; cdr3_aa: CASSLGQRRDTEAFF
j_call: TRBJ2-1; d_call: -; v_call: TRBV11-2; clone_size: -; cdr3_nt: TGTGCCAGCAGCTTAGATACGGGCCCGTACAATGAGCAGTTCTTC; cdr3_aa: CASSLDTGPYNEQFF
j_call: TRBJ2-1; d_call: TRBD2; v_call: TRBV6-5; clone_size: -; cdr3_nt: TGTGCCAGCAGAGGACTAGCGGGGTTTGATGAGCAGTTCTTC; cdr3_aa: CASRGLAGFDEQFF
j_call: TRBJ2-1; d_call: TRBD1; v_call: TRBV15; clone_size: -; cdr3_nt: TGTGCCACCAGCAGAGATGGCTGGGACAGGGCTTACAATGAGCAGTTCTTC; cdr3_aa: CATSRDGWDRAYNEQFF
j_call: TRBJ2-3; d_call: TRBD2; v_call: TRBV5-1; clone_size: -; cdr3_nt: TGCGCCAGCAGCTGGGGGACTAGCGTGGCGGCAGATACGCAGTATTTT; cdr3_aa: CASSWGTSVAADTQYF
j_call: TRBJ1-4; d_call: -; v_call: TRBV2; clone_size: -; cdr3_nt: TGTGCCAGCAGCCATCCCCCGGGGACGGGGACAACTAATGAAAAACTGTTTTTT; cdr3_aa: CASSHPPGTGTTNEKLFF
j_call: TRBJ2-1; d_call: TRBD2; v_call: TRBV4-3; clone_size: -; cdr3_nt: TGCGCCAGCAGCCAAGTAATAAGCGGGAGCCCCTACAATGAGCAGTTCTTC; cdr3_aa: CASSQVISGSPYNEQFF
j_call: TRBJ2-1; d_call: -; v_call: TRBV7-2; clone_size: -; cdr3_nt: TGTGCCAGCAGCTTAGGTGCGGACAGCTACAATGAGCAGTTCTTC; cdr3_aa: CASSLGADSYNEQFF
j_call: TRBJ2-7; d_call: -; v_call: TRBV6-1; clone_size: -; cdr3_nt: TGTGCCAGCAGCCCCTTCAACTACGAGCAGTACTTC; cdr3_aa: CASSPFNYEQYF
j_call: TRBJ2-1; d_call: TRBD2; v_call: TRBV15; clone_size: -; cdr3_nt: TGTGCCACCAGCAGAGGGGACGGGAGGTCCTACAATGAGCAGTTCTTC; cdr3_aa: CATSRGDGRSYNEQFF
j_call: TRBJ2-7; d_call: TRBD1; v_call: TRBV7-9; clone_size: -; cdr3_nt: TGTGCCAGCAGCGTCTCCGGGACAGGGGTCTACGAGCAGTACTTC; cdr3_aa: CASSVSGTGVYEQYF
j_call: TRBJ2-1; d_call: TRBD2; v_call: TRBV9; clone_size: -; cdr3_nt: TGTGCCAGCAGCGTAGGAGGACTAGCGGGAGATGAGCAGTTCTTC; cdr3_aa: CASSVGGLAGDEQFF
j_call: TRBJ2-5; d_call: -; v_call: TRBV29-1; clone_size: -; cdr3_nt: TGCAGCGTTCCCCTGGGGAGGAATCAGTACTTC; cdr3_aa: CSVPLGRNQYF
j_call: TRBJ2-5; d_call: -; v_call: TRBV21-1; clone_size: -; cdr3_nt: TGTGCCAGCAGGAGGACGGCGGGGACCCAGTACTTC; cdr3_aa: CASRRTAGTQYF
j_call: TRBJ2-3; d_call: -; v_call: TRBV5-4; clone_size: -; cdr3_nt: TGTGCCAGCAGCTTAGATTCCCCCACCAGCCCAGATACGCAGTATTTT; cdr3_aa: CASSLDSPTSPDTQYF
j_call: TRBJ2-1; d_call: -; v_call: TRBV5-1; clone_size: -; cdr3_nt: TGCGCCAGCAGTTCTCGTGGACCGGAGCAGTTCTTC; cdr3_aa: CASSSRGPEQFF
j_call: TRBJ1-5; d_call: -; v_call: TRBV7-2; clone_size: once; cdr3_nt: TGTGCCAGCAGCTCATTCCCCAATCAGCCCCAGCATTTT; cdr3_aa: CASSSFPNQPQHF